These 4 T cell receptor beta chains were sequenced from one sample in a study of T cells in Graves' hyperthyroidism and ophthalmopathy (dated by TCRdb to the late 2010s). Library prep was done by multiplex PCR. Instrument used: Illumina HiSeq 2000. The TCR beta CDR3 regions were amplified from the RNA transcripts. For the first round of RT-PCR on the TCR CDR3, the HTBI primer set was used together with the Qiagen OneStep RT-PCR kit. Using fastp trimming at Q25 and MiXCR clonotype assembly, TCRdb reanalyzed the public sequencing data and kept in-frame beta chains. All rows with the same CDR3 protein become a single entry with the most common DNA and genes. The sample has 400,000 or so distinct CDR3 sequences on record, roughly 15% of them singletons. The ten top clones hold roughly 19% of the sample. Material for sequencing was blood. The receptor set was obtained from a woman aged 55 to 70 with Graves' ophthalmopathy.

This clonotype was seen ten or more times. The rearrangement joins TRBV28 to TRBJ2-7; 8 nucleotides line up with TRBD2. This CDR3 contains 16 residues. CDR1 and CDR2 from the germline V gene are MDHEN and SYDVKM. The V gene end was trimmed by 6 bases and the J gene end by 5 bases; junction bases not matched to a gene: 15. In DNA form, the CDR3 reads TGTGCCAGCAGACGTAGCAGCGGGAGTGTCTATGACGAGCAGTACTTC. Protein sequence: CASRRSSGSVYDEQYF.

This clonotype has a count of ten or more. V is TRBV7-9 and J is TRBJ2-1; weak D call: TRBD2 (5 bases). Between the trimmed V and J ends, which lost 5 bases and 3 bases, there was a span of 14 bases. Per the germline V gene, CDR1 is SEHNR and CDR2 is FQNEAQ (reference sequence). This CDR3 is built from 15 residues. The DNA for the CDR3 is TGTGCCAGCAGCCCCGGCCTAGCTAACTACAATGAGCAGTTCTTC. Encoded protein: CASSPGLANYNEQFF. The variable domain in full, completed from reference TRBV7-9 and TRBJ2-1, reads DTGVSQNPRHKITKRGQNVTFRCDPISEHNRLYWYRQTLGQGPEFLTYFQNEAQLEKSRLLSDRFSAERPKGSFSTLEIQRTEQGDSAMYLCASSPGLANYNEQFFGPGTRLTVL.

This chain connects TRBV6-1 to TRBJ1-1, with no clear D. CDR3 length: 13 amino acids. Between the trimmed V and J ends, which lost 4 bases and 1 base, there was a span of 7 bases. In germline, CDR1 is MNHNS, CDR2 SASEGT. CDR3 in amino acids: CASSGMGNTEAFF. In DNA, the CDR3 is TGTGCCAGCAGTGGAATGGGGAACACTGAAGCTTTCTTT.

This clonotype has just a few counts. The chain employs TRBV5-6 and TRBJ2-1; D may be TRBD2 (5 bases). Germline CDR1 reads SGHDT; CDR2 reads YYEEEE. CDR3 size: 17 residues. The ends were cut back, 0 bases at V and 0 bases at J, with 13 bases in the middle. The CDR3 protein is CASSLGILGSSYNEQFF. The CDR3 DNA sequence: TGTGCCAGCAGCTTGGGTATTTTGGGGAGCTCCTACAATGAGCAGTTCTTC.